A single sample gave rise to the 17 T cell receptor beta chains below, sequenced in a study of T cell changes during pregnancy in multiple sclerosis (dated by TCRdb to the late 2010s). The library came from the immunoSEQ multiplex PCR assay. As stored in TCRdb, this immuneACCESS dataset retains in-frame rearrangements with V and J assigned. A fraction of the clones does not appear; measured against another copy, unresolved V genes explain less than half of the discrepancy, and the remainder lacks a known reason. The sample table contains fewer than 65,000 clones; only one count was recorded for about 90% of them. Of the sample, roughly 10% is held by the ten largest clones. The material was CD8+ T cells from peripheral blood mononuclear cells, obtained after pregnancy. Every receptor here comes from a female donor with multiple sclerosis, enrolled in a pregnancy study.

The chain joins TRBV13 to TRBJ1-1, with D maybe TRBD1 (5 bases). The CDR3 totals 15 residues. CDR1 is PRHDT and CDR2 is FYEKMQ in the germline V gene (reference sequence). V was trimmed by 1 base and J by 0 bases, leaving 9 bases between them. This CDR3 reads CASSLDGGLNTEAFF. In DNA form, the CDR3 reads TGTGCCAGCAGCTTAGACGGGGGGTTGAACACTGAAGCTTTCTTT. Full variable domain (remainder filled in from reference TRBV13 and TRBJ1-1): AAGVIQSPRHLIKEKRETATLKCYPIPRHDTVYWYQQGPGQDPQFLISFYEKMQSDKGSIPDRFSAQQFSDYHSELNMSSLELGDSALYFCASSLDGGLNTEAFFGQGTRLTVV.

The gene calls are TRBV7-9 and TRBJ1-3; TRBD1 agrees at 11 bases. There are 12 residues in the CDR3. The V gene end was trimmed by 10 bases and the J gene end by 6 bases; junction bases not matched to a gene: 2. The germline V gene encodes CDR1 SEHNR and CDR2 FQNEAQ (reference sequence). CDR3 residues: CATGQGENTIYF. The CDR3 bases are TGTGCCACGGGACAGGGGGAAAACACCATATATTTT.

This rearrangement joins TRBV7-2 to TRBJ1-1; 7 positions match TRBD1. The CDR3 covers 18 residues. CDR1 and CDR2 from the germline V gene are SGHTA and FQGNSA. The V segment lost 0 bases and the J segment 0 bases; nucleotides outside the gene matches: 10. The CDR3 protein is CASSLARTGGGVNTEAFF. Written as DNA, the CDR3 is TGTGCCAGCAGCTTAGCGCGGACAGGAGGCGGAGTGAACACTGAAGCTTTCTTT.

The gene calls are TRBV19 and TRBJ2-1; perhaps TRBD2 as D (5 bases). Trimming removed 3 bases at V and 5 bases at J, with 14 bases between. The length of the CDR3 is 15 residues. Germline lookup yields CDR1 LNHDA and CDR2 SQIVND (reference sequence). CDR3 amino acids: CASSMSLAGNNEQFF. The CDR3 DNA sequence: TGTGCCAGTAGTATGAGTCTAGCTGGAAACAATGAGCAGTTCTTC.

The CDR3, as DNA: TGTGCCAGCAGTGACGGGACTAGCGGCACAGATACGCAGTATTTT. Its translation: CASSDGTSGTDTQYF. V usage is TRBV6-4 and J usage is TRBJ2-3, with TRBD2 matching over 10 bases. The V and J ends lost 2 bases and 1 base, in that order; junction bases with no gene match: 0. CDR1 is MRHNA and CDR2 is SNTAGT in the germline V gene. The CDR3 contains 15 residues.

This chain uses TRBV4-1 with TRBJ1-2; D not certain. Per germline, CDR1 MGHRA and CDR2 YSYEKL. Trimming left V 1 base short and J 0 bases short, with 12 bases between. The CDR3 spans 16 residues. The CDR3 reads CASSQGRWETNYGYTF. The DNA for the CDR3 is TGCGCCAGCAGCCAAGGAAGATGGGAGACTAACTATGGCTACACCTTC.

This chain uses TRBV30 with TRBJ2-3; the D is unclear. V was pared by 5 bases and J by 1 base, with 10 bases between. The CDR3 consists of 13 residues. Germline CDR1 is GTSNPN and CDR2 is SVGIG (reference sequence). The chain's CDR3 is CAWDTTRTDTQYF. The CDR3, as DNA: TGTGCCTGGGATACAACCCGCACAGATACGCAGTATTTT. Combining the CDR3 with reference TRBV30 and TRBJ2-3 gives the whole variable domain SQTIHQWPATLVQPVGSPLSLECTVEGTSNPNLYWYRQAAGRGLQLLFYSVGIGQISSEVPQNLSASRPQDRQFILSSKKLLLSDSGFYLCAWDTTRTDTQYFGPGTRLTVL.

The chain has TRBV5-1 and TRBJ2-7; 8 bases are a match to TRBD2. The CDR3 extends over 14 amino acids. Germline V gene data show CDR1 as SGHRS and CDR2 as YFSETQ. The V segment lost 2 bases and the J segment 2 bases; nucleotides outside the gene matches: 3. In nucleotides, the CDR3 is TGCGCCAGCAGCTTTCGTAGCGGGGCCTACGAGCAGTACTTC. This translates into CASSFRSGAYEQYF.

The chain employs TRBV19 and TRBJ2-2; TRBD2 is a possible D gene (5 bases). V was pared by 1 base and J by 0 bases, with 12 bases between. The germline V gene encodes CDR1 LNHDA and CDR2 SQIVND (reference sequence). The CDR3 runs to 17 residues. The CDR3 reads CASSIGQEDPNTGELFF. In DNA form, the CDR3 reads TGTGCCAGTAGTATAGGGCAGGAGGACCCGAACACCGGGGAGCTGTTTTTT.

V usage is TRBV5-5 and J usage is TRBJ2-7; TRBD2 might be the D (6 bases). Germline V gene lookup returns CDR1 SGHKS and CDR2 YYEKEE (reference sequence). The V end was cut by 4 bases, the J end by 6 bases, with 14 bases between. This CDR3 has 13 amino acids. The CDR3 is CASSRPGAGEQYF. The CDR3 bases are TGTGCCAGCAGCCGCCCGGGAGCAGGCGAGCAGTACTTC.

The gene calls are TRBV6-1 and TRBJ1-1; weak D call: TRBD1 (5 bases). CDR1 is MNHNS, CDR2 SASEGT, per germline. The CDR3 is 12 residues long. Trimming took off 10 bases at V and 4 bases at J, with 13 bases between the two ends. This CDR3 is CAMQGYGTEAFF. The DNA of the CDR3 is TGTGCCATGCAGGGTTATGGCACTGAAGCTTTCTTT.

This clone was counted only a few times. The CDR3 protein is CASGPSNSPLHF. The DNA of the CDR3 is TGTGCCAGCGGCCCAAGTAATTCACCCCTCCACTTT. The chain links TRBV13 to TRBJ1-6, with D unclear. Trimming took 8 bases from V and 6 from J, leaving 8 bases between them. The CDR3 spans 12 residues. Germline CDR1 and CDR2: PRHDT and FYEKMQ (reference sequence).

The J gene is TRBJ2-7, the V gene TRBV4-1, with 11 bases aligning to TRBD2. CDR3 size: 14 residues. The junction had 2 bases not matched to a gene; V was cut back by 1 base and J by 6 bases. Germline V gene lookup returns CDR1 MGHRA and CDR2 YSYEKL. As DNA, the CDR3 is TGCGCCAGCAGCCAAGGACTAGCGGGGTCCGAGCAGTACTTC. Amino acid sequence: CASSQGLAGSEQYF.

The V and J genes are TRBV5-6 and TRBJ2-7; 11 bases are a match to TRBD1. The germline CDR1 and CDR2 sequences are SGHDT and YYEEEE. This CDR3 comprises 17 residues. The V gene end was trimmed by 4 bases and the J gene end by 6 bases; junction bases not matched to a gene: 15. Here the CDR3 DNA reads TGTGCCAGCAGCCCTCTGAAGAGGACAGGGGGCCTCATCGAGCAGTACTTC. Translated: CASSPLKRTGGLIEQYF.

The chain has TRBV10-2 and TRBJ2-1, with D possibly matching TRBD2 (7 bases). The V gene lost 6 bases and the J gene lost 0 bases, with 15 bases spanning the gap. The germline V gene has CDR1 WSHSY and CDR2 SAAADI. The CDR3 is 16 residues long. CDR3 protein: CASRLTGGSSYNEQFF. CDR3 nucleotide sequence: TGCGCCAGCAGACTAACGGGGGGCAGCTCCTACAATGAGCAGTTCTTC.

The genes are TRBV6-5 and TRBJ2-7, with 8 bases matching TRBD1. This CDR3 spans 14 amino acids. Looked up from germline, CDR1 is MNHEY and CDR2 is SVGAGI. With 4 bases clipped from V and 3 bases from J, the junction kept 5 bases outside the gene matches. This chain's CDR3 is CASSSGQEYYEQYF. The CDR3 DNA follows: TGTGCCAGCAGTTCGGGACAGGAGTACTACGAGCAGTACTTC.

The CDR3 nucleotides read TGCGCCAGCAGCCAAGTACAGGGGGACACTGAAGCTTTCTTT. Translated, it gives CASSQVQGDTEAFF. J is TRBJ1-1 and V is TRBV4-1, with 8 bases lining up with TRBD1. After removal of 1 base from V and 3 bases from J, the junction contained 1 base not matched to a gene. Looked up from germline, CDR1 is MGHRA and CDR2 is YSYEKL. CDR3 length: 14 residues.